Listed below are T cell receptor beta chains from one sample, sequenced in a study of human T cells and chemical hapten exposure. TCRdb processed the RACE reads anew with MiXCR; each CDR3 protein has one entry. The repertoire consists of fewer than 400,000 distinct CDR3 sequences, with 6% to 8.5% occurring once and the leading ten covering around 8.2%. The sequences come from whole blood, collected in connection with sensitization to the hapten diphenylcyclopropenone (DPC). These receptors were obtained from a woman aged 18-29 years with alopecia areata. Some clones in this sample may be carry-over from other donors' samples. Both conserved end residues are part of each CDR3. A D gene is named only where the DNA matches it firmly. Clone size appears in some rows only: once, few, many, or a class for an expanded clone.

d_call | j_call | v_call | clone_size | cdr3_nt | cdr3_aa
. | TRBJ2-4 | TRBV7-2 | . | TGTGCCAGCAGCTTAGAGACGAACATTCAGTACTTC | CASSLETNIQYF
TRBD1 | TRBJ2-2 | TRBV12-3/TRBV12-4 | many | TGTGCCAGCAGCCTCCCGGGACAGAGCACCGGGGAGCTGTTTTTT | CASSLPGQSTGELFF
TRBD1 | TRBJ2-2 | TRBV7-3 | . | TGTGCCAGCAGCCGGGACAGGGCGGCCGGGGAGCTGTTTTTT | CASSRDRAAGELFF
TRBD1 | TRBJ1-5 | TRBV27 | . | TGTGCCAGCAGTCCGCGGACAGGGATGGGGAATCAGCCCCAGCATTTT | CASSPRTGMGNQPQHF
TRBD2 | TRBJ2-3 | TRBV7-2 | few | TGTGCCAGCAGCGCCCCCCGGGGAGCGGGGGGGCCCGTAGATACGCAGTATTTT | CASSAPRGAGGPVDTQYF
TRBD2 | TRBJ2-5 | TRBV7-3 | many | TGTGCCAGCAGCCCTAGCGGGGGGCCCCAAGAGACCCAGTACTTC | CASSPSGGPQETQYF
. | TRBJ1-5 | TRBV12-3/TRBV12-4 | . | TGTGCCAGCAGTTTAGAGGCCCGGAGCAATCAGCCCCAGCATTTT | CASSLEARSNQPQHF
. | TRBJ1-5 | TRBV2 | few | TGTGCCAGCAGTGAAAAAGGGGGCAATCAGCCCCAGCATTTT | CASSEKGGNQPQHF
. | TRBJ1-1 | TRBV29-1 | many | TGCAGCGCCCAAGGAGCGGGGAGCGCTGAAGCTTTCTTT | CSAQGAGSAEAFF
. | TRBJ1-1 | TRBV14 | . | TGTGCCAGCAGCCAAGCCGTAGGCACTGAAGCTTTCTTT | CASSQAVGTEAFF
. | TRBJ2-5 | TRBV7-8 | . | TGTGCCAGCAGCAAAGAAGAGACCCAAGAGACCCAGTACTTC | CASSKEETQETQYF
. | TRBJ1-1 | TRBV9 | many | TGTGCCAGCAGCGTCGACCAGACAGACGAAGCTTTCTTT | CASSVDQTDEAFF
TRBD2 | TRBJ2-1 | TRBV20-1 | few | TGCAGTGCTAGGACTAGCGGGGGGGCCGGTGAGCAGTTCTTC | CSARTSGGAGEQFF
TRBD2 | TRBJ2-7 | TRBV12-3/TRBV12-4 | few | TGTGCCAGCAGCGCGACTAGCGGGGGTTACGAGCAGTACTTC | CASSATSGGYEQYF
. | TRBJ1-5 | TRBV19 | few | TGTGCCACCCGACCCCGACACCTCGGGAATCAGCCCCAGCATTTT | CATRPRHLGNQPQHF
TRBD1 | TRBJ2-6 | TRBV7-2 | many | TGTGCCAGCAGCTTTAGGACAGGGTCTGGGGCCAACGTCCTGACTTTC | CASSFRTGSGANVLTF
TRBD2 | TRBJ2-4 | TRBV4-2 | . | TGTGCCAGCAGCCAAGATTCCCCCGGGCTAGCGGGGAACATTCAGTACTTC | CASSQDSPGLAGNIQYF
. | TRBJ2-7 | TRBV6-1 | . | TGTGCCAGCATTGGACTGACGGGATCCTCCTACGAGCAGTACTTC | CASIGLTGSSYEQYF